The T cell receptor (beta chain) under discussion was sequenced for a study of T cell responses to AZD1222 COVID-19 vaccine (dated by TCRdb to 2020 to 2023). About the full investigation: Because spike-specific TCR depth and breadth did not differ between the two schedules, AZD1222 recipients who got a second dose at roughly 4 weeks were pooled with those who got a second dose at roughly 12 weeks. TCR sequencing covered some 250 trial participants: 200 to 210 given two doses of AZD1222 and 26 given two doses of MenACWY control vaccine. Enrollment into the trials was organized by age into subgroups of 18-55, 56-69 and 70-plus years, and those subgroups contained roughly 150, 30 and 60 TCR-sequenced participants, respectively. Beyond this particular receptor, the publication reports: Nearly half of unique spike-specific TCRs reportedly recognized epitopes outside regions mutated in the B.1.351 and B.1.1.7 variants. Most participants were white British and females outnumbered males, and the authors suggested that clonal diversity may have been underestimated. Spike-specific TCR breadth and depth rose significantly after two AZD1222 doses compared with day 0 and with MenACWY recipients. In the small 56-69-year group, the increase in depth fell short of significance, most likely because of low power. Only five or six AZD1222 recipients were SARS-CoV-2 seropositive at baseline, limiting conclusions about previously exposed vaccinees. The vaccine-associated CD4 TCRs covered the entire spike protein, and the dominant responses fell in regions 160-218 and 743-854. No day 14 peak-response samples were available, so repertoires were characterized only after the peak T cell response.

Comments on this clone: Its antigen is unknown. Base qualities are not provided; no much larger clone lies one nucleotide away.

The CDR3 regions of human TCRbeta chains were subjected to immunosequencing. In the source study's methods: Repertoire TCRs were checked for matches against a reference library of SARS-CoV-2-specific TCRs that had been generated using the MIRA antigen-specificity platform. Breadth meant the fraction of unique TCRs that were SARS-CoV-2-associated, whereas depth meant the fraction of total T cells that were SARS-CoV-2-associated. Each spike-specific TCR was assigned to its reactive spike region and to a CD4 or CD8 class using the MIRA data. Log10-transformed breadth and depth values were compared by one-way ANOVA with Sidak's multiple comparisons tests. The table comes from immuneACCESS by way of TCRdb, which keeps in-frame sequences with V and J called. Part of the clones is missing from these tables; in studies checked, under half for an unresolved V gene and the rest for unknown reasons. D and trimming were read from the DNA, whereas the V and J calls and clone size are those reported in that table. The sample yields some 61,000 clones; roughly 84% were counted once. Approximately 15% of the sample is in the top ten clones.

CDR3 length: 12 amino acids, cysteine to phenylalanine. The read is trimmed to its CDR3 DNA, 36 bases read in frame from base 1. V and J are trimmed by 4 bases and 8 bases, and the gene matches miss 4 bases of the junction. Per the germline V gene (reference sequence), MNHNY is the CDR1 and SVGAGI is the CDR2. The time point label of this sample denotes: baseline before first vaccination. Vaccinee samples were obtained from the UK trials COV001 and COV002, which included a single-blind randomized controlled phase 2/3 trial of AZD1222 (ChAdOx1 nCoV-19) in healthy adults. Trial participant PBMC samples were collected at day 0 and day 28 after the second dose for TCRbeta chain sequencing.

Here the sequenced sample was peripheral blood, taken on day 0 of AZD1222 vaccination. This sequence originates from an adult in good health. The sequence is built from TRBV6-6 and TRBJ1-2, and 7 junction bases match TRBD1. The CDR3 region has the sequence CASSLRGRGYTF. In nucleotides, the sequence is TGTGCCAGCAGTTTGAGGGGGCGCGGCTACACCTTC.